This TCR beta chain was sequenced during a study of T cell responses to AZD1222 COVID-19 vaccine. TCRdb's table, derived via immunoSEQ multiplex PCR, lists solely in-frame clones and lacks some. This table holds 50,000 to 75,000 clones, roughly 89% found once. A note on this clone: Its specificity is unknown.

The CDR3 is made up of 17 amino acids. Germline CDR1 and CDR2: SGHNT and YYREEE (reference sequence). The ends were cut back, 1 base at V and 0 bases at J, with 11 bases in the middle. Study-wide results and caveats: Clonal diversity may have been underestimated in mostly white British donors. At study baseline, merely five or six AZD1222 recipients were seropositive. No repertoire was sampled before or during the peak T cell response, only after it. Researchers report vaccine-associated CD4 TCRs spanning spike, with dominance at 160-218 and 743-854.

This TCR was recovered from an adult who received the AZD1222 COVID-19 vaccine. The sample was peripheral blood, taken 28 days after the second AZD1222 dose. The gene calls are TRBV5-4 and TRBJ1-6, with D perhaps TRBD1 (5 bases). The chain's CDR3 is CASSLRAGSSYNSPLHF. CDR3 nucleotides: TGTGCCAGCAGCTTGAGGGCAGGGAGCTCCTATAATTCACCCCTCCACTTT. The full variable domain, rest sourced from reference TRBV5-4 and TRBJ1-6, is ETGVTQSPTHLIKTRGQQVTLRCSSQSGHNTVSWYQQALGQGPQFIFQYYREEENGRGNFPPRFSGLQFPNYSSELNVNALELDDSALYLCASSLRAGSSYNSPLHFGNGTRLTVT.